Shown below are 18 T cell receptor beta chains from a single sample sequenced in a study of T cells after yellow fever vaccination. TCRdb re-called the 5' RACE reads with MiXCR, one entry per CDR3 protein. The table shows 550,000 to 750,000 distinct CDR3 sequences, with about 13% occurring only once. The input for sequencing was PBMCs, taken on the day of the yellow fever booster vaccination. These TCRs come from a man between 25 and 39 years old who received the YFV17D yellow fever vaccine.

This chain connects TRBV5-4 to TRBJ2-1; D may be TRBD2 (7 bases). Germline lookup yields CDR1 SGHNT and CDR2 YYREEE (reference sequence). V lost 1 base and J 5 bases, leaving 13 bases between the germline ends. CDR3 length: 15 residues. The chain's CDR3 is CASSLRGRADNEQFF. As DNA, the CDR3 is TGTGCCAGCAGCTTGAGGGGGAGGGCCGACAATGAGCAGTTCTTC.

There are a few counts of this clonotype. This chain uses TRBV23-1 with TRBJ2-7; TRBD1 is a possible D gene (6 bases). TRBV23-1 counts as an open reading frame of uncertain function. Trimming removed 9 bases from V and 7 bases from J, with 10 bases in between. The length of the CDR3 is 10 residues. As DNA, the CDR3 is TGCGCCAGTTTTAGGGGGGAGCAGTACTTC. Translated: CASFRGEQYF.

This clonotype was seen a handful of times. The chain carries TRBV7-2 and TRBJ1-6; D not certain. Per the germline V gene, CDR1 is SGHTA and CDR2 is FQGNSA. Trimming pared 3 bases from V and 14 bases from J, leaving 17 bases between. The CDR3 is 14 residues long. The CDR3 nucleotides read TGTGCCAGCAGCTTTGATATGGGCGCGGGAGCCCTCCACTTT. This encodes CASSFDMGAGALHF.

The gene calls are TRBV5-6 and TRBJ2-3, with TRBD1 identical over 9 bases. The CDR3 spans 14 residues. Germline V lookup: CDR1 SGHDT, CDR2 YYEEEE. After removal of 2 bases from V and 6 bases from J, the junction contained 4 bases not matched to a gene. The DNA for the CDR3 is TGTGCCAGCAGCTTATGGACAGGGGCGGATACGCAGTATTTT. Its protein is CASSLWTGADTQYF.

The table lists this clonotype with a few counts. The chain is built from TRBV25-1 and TRBJ2-6, with a possible D match to TRBD2 (6 bases). Germline assignment: CDR1 MGHDK and CDR2 SYGVNS. This CDR3 region has 17 residues. Trimming stripped 1 base from V and 4 bases from J, with 14 bases between. The CDR3 sequence is CASSEFNGGKGANVLTF. The CDR3 DNA sequence: TGTGCCAGCAGTGAATTTAATGGGGGGAAAGGGGCCAACGTCCTGACTTTC.

The CDR3 reads CASSSGPWDEQYF. CDR3 bases: TGTGCCAGCAGCTCCGGGCCTTGGGACGAGCAGTACTTC. This sequence joins TRBV7-6 and TRBJ2-7; D is unresolved. There are 13 residues in the CDR3. The V end lost 4 bases, the J end lost 5 bases, and 12 bases lay between the germline ends. Germline-derived CDR1 and CDR2 are SGHVS and FNYEAQ.

The chain combines TRBV12-3 or TRBV12-4 with TRBJ2-1; 10 nucleotides align to TRBD2. Trimming took 6 bases from V and 6 from J; bases not matched to a gene: 14. The length of the CDR3 is 17 residues. The CDR3 DNA follows: TGTGCCAGCAGCCCGGCGGACCCGGGACTAGCGTCCAATGAGCAGTTCTTC. Translated, it gives CASSPADPGLASNEQFF.

This clonotype was seen a few times. This sequence joins TRBV5-6 and TRBJ2-3, with D possibly called TRBD1 or TRBD2 (5 bases each). V lost 4 bases, J lost 6 bases, and 21 bases lay in between. This CDR3 is built from 16 residues. Germline CDR1 reads SGHDT; CDR2 reads YYEEEE. The CDR3 DNA follows: TGTGCCAGCAGCGACTCGCCGGGACCCTGGATGGATACGCAGTATTTT. It encodes CASSDSPGPWMDTQYF. Full variable domain (remainder filled in from reference TRBV5-6 and TRBJ2-3): DAGVTQSPTHLIKTRGQQVTLRCSPKSGHDTVSWYQQALGQGPQFIFQYYEEEERQRGNFPDRFSGHQFPNYSSELNVNALLLGDSALYLCASSDSPGPWMDTQYFGPGTRLTVL.

V usage is TRBV3-1 and J usage is TRBJ2-7; D is possibly TRBD2 (5 bases). Germline-derived CDR1 and CDR2 are LGHDT and YNNKEL (reference sequence). Trimming cost V 5 bases and J 0 bases, with 11 bases left between them. The CDR3 runs 14 residues. CDR3 nucleotides: TGTGCCAGCAGCGAAGCGGCCATCTCCTACGAGCAGTACTTC. This translates into CASSEAAISYEQYF.

This clonotype was observed a few times. This chain links TRBV5-6 with TRBJ2-7, with a possible D match to TRBD2 (5 bases). The CDR3 is 12 amino acids. Germline V CDR1 and CDR2: SGHDT, YYEEEE. Trimming cost V 5 bases and J 2 bases, with 8 bases left between them. Here the CDR3 reads CASSTGAYEQYF. The DNA for the CDR3 is TGTGCCAGCAGTACCGGGGCCTACGAGCAGTACTTC.

This clonotype was counted between two and nine times. The chain recombines TRBV10-3 with TRBJ2-1; 7 nucleotides match TRBD2. The CDR3 totals 14 residues. CDR1 ENHRY and CDR2 SYGVKD come from the germline V gene. V lost 8 bases and J lost 2; bases outside the gene matches: 6. The CDR3, as DNA: TGTGCCATCGCCCAGGGACTAACCTACAATGAGCAGTTCTTC. Its protein product is CAIAQGLTYNEQFF.

The CDR3 nucleotides read TGTGCCAGCACTCAAGCCGGGACAGGGGCCCACAATGAGCAGTTCTTC. This encodes CASTQAGTGAHNEQFF. V and J are TRBV6-1 and TRBJ2-1; TRBD1 agrees at 10 bases. Germline assignment: CDR1 MNHNS and CDR2 SASEGT. The CDR3 contains 16 residues. J lost 5 bases, V lost 7 bases, and 11 bases had no gene match.

The genes are TRBV2 and TRBJ1-4, with 10 bases lining up with TRBD1. The germline V gene encodes CDR1 SNHLY and CDR2 FYNNEI. This CDR3 has 14 amino acids. V shed 8 bases, J shed 10 bases, and the junction held 10 bases outside the gene matches. This chain's CDR3 is CASESGTGVRKLFF. CDR3 sequence (DNA): TGTGCCAGCGAATCCGGGACAGGGGTCCGAAAACTGTTTTTT.

This clonotype was counted between two and nine times. V gene TRBV7-3 combines with J gene TRBJ2-1, with 9 bases aligning to TRBD1. The CDR3 covers 15 residues. The germline CDR1 and CDR2 sequences are SGHTA and FQGTGA. V gave up 1 base and J gave up 8 bases; unmatched junction bases: 6. CDR3 nucleotide sequence: TGTGCCAGCAGCTTAAATGGACAGGGGTTCGATGAGCAGTTCTTC. Translated, it gives CASSLNGQGFDEQFF.

This chain joins TRBV19 and TRBJ2-1, with 9 bases lining up with TRBD2. Losses at the gene ends were 4 bases for V and 7 bases for J; bases not matched to a gene: 20. CDR1 and CDR2 (germline): LNHDA, SQIVND (reference sequence). This CDR3 is 19 amino acids long. The CDR3 bases are TGTGCCAGTAGTACATATAGGGGACTAGCCGGCCCCAAAGGGAATGAGCAGTTCTTC. Its translation: CASSTYRGLAGPKGNEQFF.

This clonotype appeared a few times. The gene calls are TRBV19 and TRBJ2-5, with 11 bases lining up with TRBD1. The CDR3 has 14 amino acids. J was trimmed by 5 bases and V by 4 bases; bases with no gene match: 3. Germline V gene sequence: CDR1 LNHDA, CDR2 SQIVND (reference sequence). The CDR3 sequence is CASSRTGGLETQYF. Here the CDR3 DNA reads TGTGCCAGTAGTAGGACAGGGGGCCTGGAGACCCAGTACTTC.

This clonotype appeared a few times. V and J are TRBV2 and TRBJ1-2, with unresolved D. This CDR3 is built from 18 residues. Deletions cut 4 bases from V and 0 bases from J, with 21 bases between. Per the germline V gene, CDR1 is SNHLY and CDR2 is FYNNEI. CDR3 in amino acids: CASSAADISNRANYGYTF. CDR3 nucleotide sequence: TGTGCCAGCAGTGCAGCAGACATATCCAACCGAGCTAACTATGGCTACACCTTC. The full variable domain, its missing parts supplied by reference TRBV2 and TRBJ1-2, is EPEVTQTPSHQVTQMGQEVILRCVPISNHLYFYWYRQILGQKVEFLVSFYNNEISEKSEIFDDQFSVERPDGSNFTLKIRSTKLEDSAMYFCASSAADISNRANYGYTFGSGTRLTVV.

The gene calls are TRBV20-1 and TRBJ1-4; D is uncertain. The CDR3 extends over 10 amino acids. Germline V gives CDR1 DFQATT, CDR2 SNEGSKA (reference sequence). The CDR3: CSAGHEKLFF. Here the CDR3 DNA reads TGCAGCGCGGGTCATGAAAAACTGTTTTTT.